This entry features one T cell receptor beta chain sequence. Its antigen is undetermined. The data are from a study of OX40 agonist ivuxolimab in advanced cancers. Study results and limitations: Some of the lowest clonal expansion was seen in partial responders at 0.1-3.0 mg/kg. The mean number of expanded clones was higher in CD8+ T cells than in CD4+.

Sampling times: baseline, cycle 4 day 1, cycle 7 day 1. V was shortened by 3 bases and J by 4 bases, with 10 bases between the two germline ends. Germline values: CDR1 SGHNT, CDR2 YYREEE (reference sequence). This CDR3 comprises 13 residues. Profiling relied on immunoSEQ multiplex PCR, and the TCRdb table lists in-frame clones only, not all of them. The repertoire holds tens of thousands of clones, with about 88% as singletons. The J gene is TRBJ1-1, the V gene TRBV5-4; D possibly corresponds to TRBD1 (6 bases). The material was CD4+ or CD8+ T cells sorted from blood, obtained in a trial of the OX40 agonist ivuxolimab. This receptor was obtained from an adult with an advanced solid tumor such as melanoma, head and neck, liver or kidney cancer. CDR3 loop: CASSSQGFTEAFF. The CDR3 nucleotides are TGTGCCAGCAGCTCCCAGGGGTTCACTGAAGCTTTCTTT.